This TCR beta chain was sequenced in a study of blood T cell repertoires in COVID-19. For the study at large: The origin of the acute and convalescent COVID-19 samples was the United States, Italy and Spain. T cells, B-cell-depleted T cells, or PBMCs supplied cDNA or gDNA.

In the original analysis: Using reference gene primer amplification, nucleated cell counts were estimated. Data came from immunoSEQ multiplex PCR; TCRdb stores just in-frame clones and leaves some out. D and trimming come from the DNA, and the V and J calls and clone size come from that table. This sample has 250,000 to 350,000 clones; about 89% occur once, and the top ten carry around 0.8%. V was shortened by 4 bases and J by 1 base, with 16 bases between the two germline ends. The CDR3 has 17 amino acids. Per the germline V gene, CDR1 is MGHDK and CDR2 is SYGVNS. The clonotype was recovered from a man aged 30 to 39 with acute or convalescent COVID-19. The specimen sequenced was peripheral blood. The rearrangement uses TRBV25-1 and TRBJ2-2; TRBD1 is a possible D gene (6 bases). The CDR3, as DNA: TGTGCCAGCAGTGGGGTCATGGGGGACAAGAACACCGGGGAGCTGTTTTTT. Translating gives CASSGVMGDKNTGELFF.